This T cell receptor beta chain was identified in a study of cytomegalovirus exposure and HLA in healthy donors. Findings and caveats of the study: Across donors, most TCRs were seen rarely, yet some public ones were widespread. Cytomegalovirus association was assigned to about 150 TCR beta chains.

In regard to this clone: The antigen is unknown.

This CDR3 has 13 amino acids. Losses at the gene ends were 8 bases for V and 2 bases for J; bases not matched to a gene: 5. Germline V CDR1 and CDR2: MNHEY, SMNVEV (reference sequence). This table comes from immunoSEQ multiplex PCR, and its TCRdb copy is limited to in-frame clones, with some not included. The sample holds some 200,000 clones, 70% to 85% seen once. Sequenced input: PBMCs. This rearrangement joins TRBV27 to TRBJ1-2; 7 bases are a match to TRBD1. This clonotype originated in a woman under 40 in good health and CMV-seropositive. The CDR3 coding sequence is TGTGCCAGCCGCGGACAGGCCAACTATGGCTACACCTTC. Translating it yields CASRGQANYGYTF.